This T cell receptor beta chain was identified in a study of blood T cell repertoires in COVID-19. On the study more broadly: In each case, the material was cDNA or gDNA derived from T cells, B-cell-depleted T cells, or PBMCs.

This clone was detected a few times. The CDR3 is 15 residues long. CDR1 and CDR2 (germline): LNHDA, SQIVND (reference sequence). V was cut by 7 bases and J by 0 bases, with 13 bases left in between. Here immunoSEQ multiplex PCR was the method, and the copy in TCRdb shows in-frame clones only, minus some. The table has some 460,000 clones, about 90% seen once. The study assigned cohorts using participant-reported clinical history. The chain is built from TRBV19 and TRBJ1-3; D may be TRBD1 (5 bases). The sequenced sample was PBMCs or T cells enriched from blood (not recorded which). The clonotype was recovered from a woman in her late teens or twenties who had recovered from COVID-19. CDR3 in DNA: TGTGCCAGTACCGACCCAAGGGGCTCTGGAAACACCATATATTTT. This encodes CASTDPRGSGNTIYF.